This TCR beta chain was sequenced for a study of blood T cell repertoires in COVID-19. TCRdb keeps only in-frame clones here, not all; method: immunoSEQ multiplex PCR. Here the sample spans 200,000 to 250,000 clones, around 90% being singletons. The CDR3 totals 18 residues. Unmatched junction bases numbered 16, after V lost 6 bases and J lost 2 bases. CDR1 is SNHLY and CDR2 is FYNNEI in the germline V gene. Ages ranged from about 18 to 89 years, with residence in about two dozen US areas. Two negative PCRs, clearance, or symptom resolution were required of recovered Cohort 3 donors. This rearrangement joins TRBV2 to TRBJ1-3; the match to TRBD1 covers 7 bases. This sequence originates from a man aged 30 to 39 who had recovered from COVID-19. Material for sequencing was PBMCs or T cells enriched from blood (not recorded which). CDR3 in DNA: TGTGCCAGCAGGAGGAGCAGGGACAGCTTGTTGACTGGAAACACCATATATTTT. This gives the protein CASRRSRDSLLTGNTIYF. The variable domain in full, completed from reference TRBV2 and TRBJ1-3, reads EPEVTQTPSHQVTQMGQEVILRCVPISNHLYFYWYRQILGQKVEFLVSFYNNEISEKSEIFDDQFSVERPDGSNFTLKIRSTKLEDSAMYFCASRRSRDSLLTGNTIYFGEGSWLTVV.